These 30 T cell receptor beta chains were sequenced from one sample in a study of graft-versus-host responses after intestinal transplantation. Clones were read by immunoSEQ multiplex PCR, and TCRdb kept only the in-frame ones, dropping some. The sample records some 4,300 clones, about 31% being singletons. Sample: alloreactive CD4+ T cells from a mixed lymphocyte reaction culture, taken before transplantation. Subset noted: CFSE-low proliferating T cells sorted from roughly six-day pre-transplant mixed lymphocyte reaction (GvH or HvG direction). The receptors derive from a human patient who was an organ donor for intestinal transplantation.

This clone was seen more than once but under ten times. The chain uses TRBV7-8 and TRBJ2-7, with D possibly matching TRBD1 (5 bases). Germline V gene sequence: CDR1 SGHVS, CDR2 FQNEAQ. The ends were cut back, 2 bases at V and 4 bases at J, with 18 bases in the middle. The CDR3 consists of 16 residues. The DNA of the CDR3 is TGTGCCAGCAGCTTAACCCCCAGGGCGGCATCGTACGAGCAGTACTTC. It yields the protein CASSLTPRAASYEQYF.

This clone appeared a few times. V and J are TRBV7-2 and TRBJ1-6; unclear D gene. Germline loops: CDR1 SGHTA, CDR2 FQGNSA. The length of the CDR3 is 16 residues. Trimming took off 5 bases at V and 9 bases at J, with 20 bases between the two ends. The CDR3 region is CASSGSFVGSSSPLHF. The CDR3 coding sequence is TGTGCCAGCAGCGGATCGTTTGTGGGGTCTAGTTCACCCCTCCACTTT.

This clone was seen a handful of times. The V call is TRBV29-1, the J call TRBJ2-5, with D perhaps matching TRBD1 or TRBD2 (5 bases each). This CDR3 has 13 residues. Trimming shortened V by 2 bases and J by 3 bases, and 10 bases separated the two germline ends. Per the germline V gene, CDR1 is SQVTM and CDR2 is ANQGSEA. CDR3 protein: CSVERGAEETQYF. CDR3 DNA: TGCAGCGTTGAAAGAGGGGCGGAAGAGACCCAGTACTTC.

There are a few counts of this clone. V usage is TRBV4-2 and J usage is TRBJ2-5; TRBD2 agrees at 9 bases. The V gene end was trimmed by 1 base and the J gene end by 5 bases; junction bases not matched to a gene: 5. This CDR3 is built from 15 residues. Per germline, CDR1 LGHNA and CDR2 YNFKEQ. The CDR3 here is CASSQGGGAGETQYF. The CDR3 DNA is TGTGCCAGCAGCCAAGGCGGGGGGGCTGGGGAGACCCAGTACTTC.

The chain uses TRBV20-1 and TRBJ1-1; D remains unclear. This CDR3 contains 11 residues. V shed 5 bases and J shed 1 base, with 5 bases lying between them. The germline CDR1 and CDR2 sequences are DFQATT and SNEGSKA (reference sequence). CDR3 bases: TGCAGTGCTTACAGGAACACTGAAGCTTTCTTT. Translating it yields CSAYRNTEAFF.

The chain links TRBV18 to TRBJ2-7; TRBD2 agrees at 8 bases. Trimming removed 6 bases from V and 2 bases from J; junction bases left unmatched: 18. The CDR3 is 18 amino acids. Per germline, CDR1 KGHSH and CDR2 LQKENI. The CDR3 region is CASSPPMYGGGITYEQYF. The CDR3 DNA is TGTGCCAGCTCTCCGCCAATGTACGGCGGGGGGATAACCTACGAGCAGTACTTC.

This chain joins TRBV18 and TRBJ1-6; D gene ambiguous. There are 13 residues in the CDR3. From germline, CDR1 is KGHSH and CDR2 LQKENI. The V gene lost 2 bases and the J gene lost 11 bases, with 10 bases spanning the gap. The CDR3 reads CASSPNIRTPLHF. The CDR3 DNA reads as TGTGCCAGCTCACCAAACATCAGGACACCCCTCCACTTT.

The V gene is TRBV4-1, the J gene TRBJ1-4; the match to TRBD1 covers 9 bases. After removal of 1 base from V and 4 bases from J, the junction contained 1 base not matched to a gene. The CDR3 totals 15 residues. Germline V gene sequence: CDR1 MGHRA, CDR2 YSYEKL. DNA of the CDR3: TGCGCCAGCAGCCAAGGGGACAGGGATAATGAAAAACTGTTTTTT. Its translation: CASSQGDRDNEKLFF.

V gene TRBV5-6 combines with J gene TRBJ2-5, with 8 bases identical to TRBD2. This CDR3 has 16 residues. In germline, CDR1 is SGHDT, CDR2 YYEEEE. V trimming: 4 bases; J trimming: 5 bases; junction bases outside the gene matches: 13. The chain's CDR3 is CASSLSGAVPWETQYF. The DNA of the CDR3 is TGTGCCAGCAGCCTTAGCGGGGCCGTACCCTGGGAGACCCAGTACTTC.

The chain joins TRBV7-9 to TRBJ2-3, with 10 nucleotides matching TRBD2. Germline CDR1 SEHNR, CDR2 FQNEAQ (reference sequence). With 2 bases clipped from V and 5 bases from J, the junction kept 4 bases outside the gene matches. The CDR3 is 15 amino acids. The CDR3 reads CASSLSGGAQDTQYF. In DNA form, the CDR3 reads TGTGCCAGCAGCTTAAGCGGGGGGGCGCAAGATACGCAGTATTTT.

This clone showed up just a few times. The V and J genes are TRBV4-3 and TRBJ1-2, with D possibly being TRBD1 (6 bases). Trimming pared 1 base from V and 6 bases from J, leaving 15 bases between. There are 15 residues in the CDR3. Per germline, CDR1 LGHNA and CDR2 YSLEER. As DNA, the CDR3 is TGCGCCAGCAGCCAAGGTGGGGGCCCGGGACATGGCTACACCTTC. Translation gives CASSQGGGPGHGYTF.

This clone was recorded a few times. CDR3 in amino acids: CATSRGLAGGDTQYF. CDR3 nucleotides: TGTGCCACCAGCAGAGGACTAGCGGGGGGAGATACGCAGTATTTT. This chain connects TRBV15 to TRBJ2-3, with 13 nucleotides matching TRBD2. Germline V lookup: CDR1 LNHNV, CDR2 YYDKDF (reference sequence). The CDR3 is 15 residues long. V shed 1 base, J shed 5 bases, and the junction held 0 bases outside the gene matches.

This sequence joins TRBV27 and TRBJ2-7; no reliable D call. V lost 6 bases and J 3 bases, leaving 6 bases between the germline ends. Germline V gene data show CDR1 as MNHEY and CDR2 as SMNVEV (reference sequence). The CDR3 contains 11 residues. The CDR3 DNA is TGTGCCAGCAGCTCATTCTACGAGCAGTACTTC. As protein: CASSSFYEQYF.

The CDR3 bases are TGTGCCTGGAGTCTGGGTGGCGGCTACACCTTC. Translating it yields CAWSLGGGYTF. The genes are TRBV30 and TRBJ1-2; no reliable D call. This CDR3 has 11 amino acids. Trimming shortened V by 2 bases and J by 8 bases, and 9 bases separated the two germline ends. From germline, CDR1 is GTSNPN and CDR2 SVGIG (reference sequence).

Judged by abundance, this clone is medium-sized. This chain uses TRBV10-3 with TRBJ1-2; no clear D. V was trimmed by 2 bases and J by 4 bases, leaving 11 bases between them. The CDR3 consists of 14 residues. Germline assignment: CDR1 ENHRY and CDR2 SYGVKD. CDR3 DNA sequence: TGTGCCATCAGTGAGCGTCGGGCCGGCTATGGCTACACCTTC. As protein: CAISERRAGYGYTF.

V is TRBV7-9 and J is TRBJ2-3, with D tentatively TRBD1 or TRBD2 (5 bases each). The germline V and J ends were trimmed by 1 base and 0 bases, with 8 bases remaining between them. Germline V gives CDR1 SEHNR, CDR2 FQNEAQ (reference sequence). The CDR3 spans 15 residues. The CDR3 DNA follows: TGTGCCAGCAGCTTAGACGGGGCAAGCACAGATACGCAGTATTTT. Encoded protein: CASSLDGASTDTQYF.

Details on this clone: This probably arose from a read error, given a far larger clone one base away. This sample includes further DNA sequences coding for the same CDR3. The chain links TRBV7-6 to TRBJ2-3, with a possible D match to TRBD1 (6 bases). The CDR3 length is 15 residues. Deletions cut 5 bases from V and 2 bases from J, with 14 bases between. The germline gives CDR1 SGHVS, CDR2 FNYEAQ. The CDR3 DNA reads TGTGCCAGCAGCCTACGGGACATACTCACAGATACGCAGTATTTT. Amino acids: CASSLRDILTDTQYF.

By sample fraction, this clone is medium-sized. This rearrangement joins TRBV6-5 to TRBJ2-7; perhaps TRBD2 as D (7 bases). Trimming pared 0 bases from V and 3 bases from J, leaving 15 bases between. This CDR3 spans 16 amino acids. CDR1 and CDR2 (germline): MNHEY, SVGAGI. The CDR3 sequence is CASSYSGGGGFYEQYF. The CDR3 bases are TGTGCCAGCAGTTACTCGGGAGGGGGAGGTTTCTACGAGCAGTACTTC.

This rearrangement joins TRBV28 to TRBJ2-6; TRBD2 aligns across 8 bases. Germline CDR1 MDHEN, CDR2 SYDVKM. The junction had 7 bases not matched to a gene; V was cut back by 8 bases and J by 4 bases. The CDR3 is made up of 15 amino acids. The CDR3 DNA reads as TGTGCCAGCTCCCCGGGGGGGTCAGGGGCCAACGTCCTGACTTTC. Protein sequence: CASSPGGSGANVLTF.

In its sample, this clone ranks as medium-sized. The chain combines TRBV7-2 with TRBJ2-3; tentatively, D is TRBD1 (5 bases). The CDR3 covers 14 residues. Trimming took 2 bases from V and 1 from J, leaving 7 bases between them. Germline V lookup: CDR1 SGHTA, CDR2 FQGNSA. This CDR3 reads CASSLSRGTDTQYF. In DNA form, the CDR3 reads TGTGCCAGCAGCTTAAGCAGGGGCACAGATACGCAGTATTTT.

The gene calls are TRBV7-2 and TRBJ2-3; D might be TRBD1 (6 bases). V shed 5 bases and J shed 2 bases, with 14 bases lying between them. Germline V gives CDR1 SGHTA, CDR2 FQGNSA. The CDR3 consists of 15 residues. Here the CDR3 reads CASSLRDILTDTQYF. The DNA for the CDR3 is TGTGCCAGCAGCCTCCGGGACATACTCACAGATACGCAGTATTTT.

The J gene is TRBJ2-5, the V gene TRBV14, with TRBD2 as a possible D gene (5 bases). CDR1 is SGHDN, CDR2 FVKESK, per germline. V was shortened by 7 bases and J by 7 bases, with 19 bases between the two germline ends. This CDR3 contains 14 residues. The chain's CDR3 is CASTLAFLGGTQYF. DNA of the CDR3: TGTGCCAGCACCCTGGCCTTCCTCGGAGGGACCCAGTACTTC.

The chain joins TRBV20-1 to TRBJ1-2; possibly TRBD1 for D (6 bases). Between the trimmed V and J ends, which lost 5 bases and 2 bases, there was a span of 6 bases. Germline V gives CDR1 DFQATT, CDR2 SNEGSKA (reference sequence). The CDR3 covers 11 residues. CDR3: CSADRNYGYTF. In DNA form, the CDR3 reads TGCAGTGCTGACAGGAACTATGGCTACACCTTC.

CDR3 bases: TGCGCCAGCAGCTCGAGACAGGGGCCAGATACGCAGTATTTT. Translating gives CASSSRQGPDTQYF. V is TRBV5-1 and J is TRBJ2-3; 8 bases map to TRBD1. Germline V gives CDR1 SGHRS, CDR2 YFSETQ. The CDR3 loop spans 14 amino acids. The V gene end was trimmed by 3 bases and the J gene end by 4 bases; junction bases not matched to a gene: 4.

This clone was detected only a few times. The chain is built from TRBV29-1 and TRBJ2-1; maybe TRBD2 (7 bases). CDR1 and CDR2 (germline): SQVTM, ANQGSEA. V lost 4 bases and J 0 bases, leaving 16 bases between the germline ends. CDR3 length: 16 residues. The CDR3 here is CSVALRGAASYNEQFF. CDR3 sequence (DNA): TGCAGCGTTGCCCTCCGGGGGGCCGCCTCCTACAATGAGCAGTTCTTC.

V is TRBV27 and J is TRBJ2-3, with TRBD1 matching 9 bases. Germline CDR1 reads MNHEY; CDR2 reads SMNVEV (reference sequence). The CDR3 is 15 amino acids. V lost 5 bases to trimming and J lost 2 bases; unmatched junction nucleotides: 5. CDR3 protein: CASSATGGYTDTQYF. DNA of the CDR3: TGTGCCAGCAGTGCGACAGGGGGGTACACAGATACGCAGTATTTT.

The sample holds a few counts of this clone. The V and J genes are TRBV20-1 and TRBJ1-6; D not certain. CDR1 is DFQATT, CDR2 SNEGSKA, per germline (reference sequence). V shed 0 bases and J shed 6 bases, with 0 bases lying between them. This CDR3 contains 11 residues. CDR3 DNA sequence: TGCAGTGCTAGAGATAATTCACCCCTCCACTTT. Protein: CSARDNSPLHF.

This clone was seen only a few times. This CDR3 is CSVEKVKNYGYTF. The CDR3 DNA follows: TGCAGCGTTGAAAAAGTCAAAAACTATGGCTACACCTTC. The V gene is TRBV29-1, the J gene TRBJ1-2; no definite D call. CDR1 and CDR2 (germline): SQVTM, ANQGSEA. CDR3 length: 13 amino acids. The V gene lost 2 bases and the J gene lost 2 bases, with 9 bases spanning the gap.

This clone appeared a few times. The chain has TRBV12-5 and TRBJ1-1; D is undetermined. Deletions cut 7 bases from V and 11 bases from J, with 8 bases between. The CDR3 consists of 9 residues. Germline V gene lookup returns CDR1 LGHNT and CDR2 FRNRAP. The CDR3 here is CASAIEAFF. For the CDR3, the DNA is TGTGCTAGTGCCATCGAGGCTTTCTTT.

This clone is deemed large (0.1 to 1%). V and J are TRBV11-2 and TRBJ1-2; perhaps TRBD1 as D (5 bases). This CDR3 comprises 14 residues. Germline CDR1 and CDR2: SGHAT and FQNNGV. V was cut by 0 bases and J by 0 bases, with 5 bases left in between. This CDR3 reads CASSLDRANYGYTF. CDR3 sequence (DNA): TGTGCCAGCAGCTTAGACAGGGCTAACTATGGCTACACCTTC.